Each of the 27 T cell receptor beta chains below was sequenced from the same sample in a study of T cell responses to AZD1222 COVID-19 vaccine. The repertoire was sequenced with immunoSEQ multiplex PCR; TCRdb's copy has only in-frame clones and lacks some. The sample records about 150,000 clones, about 92% being singletons. Material: peripheral blood, obtained 28 days after the second AZD1222 dose. These receptors came from an adult who received the AZD1222 COVID-19 vaccine.

This chain uses TRBV2 with TRBJ2-1, with D possibly called TRBD1 or TRBD2 (5 bases each). Germline V gives CDR1 SNHLY, CDR2 FYNNEI. V dropped 4 bases and J dropped 9 bases, with 13 bases sitting between them. This CDR3 spans 13 amino acids. In nucleotides, the CDR3 is TGTGCCAGCAGTGCCTACAAGGGGAGTGAGCAGTTCTTC. This sequence encodes CASSAYKGSEQFF.

This clone appeared a single time. The gene calls are TRBV6-2 or TRBV6-3 and TRBJ1-5; D is uncertain. V shed 2 bases and J shed 7 bases, with 9 bases lying between them. From germline, CDR1 is MNHEY and CDR2 SVGEGT. This CDR3 is 13 amino acids long. The CDR3 region has the DNA TGTGCCAGCAGTTACGACGGTACCCAGCCCCAGCATTTT. This gives the protein CASSYDGTQPQHF.

The rearrangement joins TRBV27 to TRBJ2-1; 7 bases fit TRBD2. The CDR3 sequence is 18 residues long. Trimming cost V 2 bases and J 0 bases; bases outside gene matches: 10. The germline gives CDR1 MNHEY, CDR2 SMNVEV (reference sequence). CDR3 region: CASSLTPISGGSYNEQFF. The DNA for the CDR3 is TGTGCCAGCAGTTTAACCCCAATTTCGGGGGGCTCCTACAATGAGCAGTTCTTC.

V usage is TRBV2 and J usage is TRBJ2-2, with D tentatively TRBD2 (6 bases). The germline CDR1 and CDR2 sequences are SNHLY and FYNNEI. The CDR3 runs 15 residues. V dropped 10 bases and J dropped 5 bases, with 20 bases sitting between them. The CDR3 nucleotides are TGTGCCATCCCGCATGGGGGGAGTGGTACCGGGGAGCTGTTTTTT. Its translation: CAIPHGGSGTGELFF.

The chain joins TRBV11-3 to TRBJ1-1, with D perhaps matching TRBD1 (6 bases). V shed 3 bases and J shed 10 bases, with 15 bases lying between them. The CDR3 consists of 13 residues. CDR1 SGHNT and CDR2 YENEEA come from the germline V gene. CDR3 in DNA: TGTGCCAGCAGCTTCCCCGGGGGGCGGGGAGCTTTCTTT. As protein: CASSFPGGRGAFF.

The rearrangement uses TRBV7-9 and TRBJ1-1, with 8 nucleotides matching TRBD1. J lost 6 bases, V lost 1 base, and 10 bases had no gene match. CDR1 is SEHNR and CDR2 is FQNEAQ in the germline V gene (reference sequence). The CDR3 loop spans 16 amino acids. The CDR3 is CASSLVLGSGGAEAFF. The CDR3 DNA is TGTGCCAGCAGCTTAGTACTAGGATCAGGGGGCGCTGAAGCTTTCTTT.

This chain connects TRBV27 to TRBJ2-7; 9 bases agree with TRBD2. The CDR3 loop spans 15 amino acids. From germline, CDR1 is MNHEY and CDR2 SMNVEV (reference sequence). The junction had 11 bases not matched to a gene; V was cut back by 7 bases and J by 4 bases. The CDR3 DNA is TGTGCCAGCACCGCTACCGGACTAGCGAGTTACGAGCAGTACTTC. Translated: CASTATGLASYEQYF.

This clone was counted once. The rearrangement links TRBV7-2 to TRBJ2-7, with 11 positions matching TRBD2. The CDR3 spans 15 residues. CDR1 SGHTA and CDR2 FQGNSA come from the germline V gene. Unmatched junction bases numbered 6, after V lost 4 bases and J lost 4 bases. The CDR3 DNA reads as TGTGCCAGCAGCTCGCTAGCGGGAGGTTCGTACGAGCAGTACTTC. Translation: CASSSLAGGSYEQYF.

V usage is TRBV11-2 and J usage is TRBJ1-1; 8 bases are shared with TRBD1. The germline V gene encodes CDR1 SGHAT and CDR2 FQNNGV. The junction had 7 bases not matched to a gene; V was cut back by 5 bases and J by 2 bases. The CDR3 has 15 residues. The CDR3 reads CASSKPTGGNTEAFF. For the CDR3, the DNA is TGTGCCAGCAGCAAACCAACAGGGGGAAACACTGAAGCTTTCTTT.

This chain connects TRBV3-1 (or the pseudogene TRBV3-2) to TRBJ1-2, with a tentative D call TRBD1 (6 bases). The V end lost 0 bases, the J end lost 0 bases, and 8 bases lay between the germline ends. Germline CDR1 LGHDT, CDR2 YNNKEL (reference sequence). The CDR3 has 15 residues. The CDR3 nucleotides read TGTGCCAGCAGCCAAGATCAGGGGACTAACTATGGCTACACCTTC. It translates to CASSQDQGTNYGYTF.

This clone has just one count. This chain connects TRBV3-1 (or the pseudogene TRBV3-2) to TRBJ1-1; TRBD1 is a possible D gene (5 bases). V gave up 5 bases and J gave up 4 bases, with 17 bases separating them. This CDR3 contains 15 residues. Germline CDR1 reads LGHDT; CDR2 reads YNNKEL (reference sequence). The CDR3 protein is CASSINGGKSTEAFF. The CDR3 coding sequence is TGTGCCAGCAGCATAAACGGGGGAAAAAGCACTGAAGCTTTCTTT.

The chain joins TRBV28 to TRBJ1-3, with 7 positions matching TRBD1. The junction had 11 bases not matched to a gene; V was cut back by 7 bases and J by 2 bases. The CDR3 contains 16 residues. Per the germline V gene, CDR1 is MDHEN and CDR2 is SYDVKM. CDR3 in amino acids: CASTPTGALAGNTIYF. DNA for the CDR3: TGTGCCAGCACCCCCACAGGGGCATTGGCTGGAAACACCATATATTTT. The full variable domain, completed using reference TRBV28 and TRBJ1-3, is DVKVTQSSRYLVKRTGEKVFLECVQDMDHENMFWYRQDPGLGLRLIYFSYDVKMKEKGDIPEGYSVSREKKERFSLILESASTNQTSMYLCASTPTGALAGNTIYFGEGSWLTVV.

The genes are TRBV5-4 and TRBJ1-1; D might be TRBD1 (5 bases). CDR1 is SGHNT, CDR2 YYREEE, per germline (reference sequence). The V end was cut by 2 bases, the J end by 4 bases, with 12 bases between. CDR3 length: 14 residues. DNA of the CDR3: TGTGCCAGCAGCTTCGGGACGGCGGGCACTGAAGCTTTCTTT. Amino acid sequence: CASSFGTAGTEAFF.

J is TRBJ2-1 and V is TRBV7-5; TRBD2, the table's D call, was not compared with the DNA. TRBV7-5 is reported as a pseudogene. This CDR3 spans 14 amino acids. The CDR3 loop is CVRKRSGRADEQFF. CDR3 sequence (DNA): TGTGTCAGAAAACGTAGCGGGAGGGCCGATGAGCAGTTCTTC.

The chain links TRBV19 to TRBJ2-7; D gene ambiguous. This CDR3 is 13 amino acids long. Germline lookup yields CDR1 LNHDA and CDR2 SQIVND (reference sequence). Trimming removed 5 bases from V and 4 bases from J, with 12 bases in between. Here the CDR3 reads CASSGLGWYEQYF. The CDR3, as DNA: TGTGCCAGTAGTGGGTTAGGTTGGTACGAGCAGTACTTC.

This chain joins TRBV6-5 and TRBJ1-2, with 8 positions matching TRBD1. The germline V gene encodes CDR1 MNHEY and CDR2 SVGAGI. With 6 bases clipped from V and 5 bases from J, the junction kept 5 bases outside the gene matches. There are 13 residues in the CDR3. The CDR3 DNA follows: TGTGCCAGCAGCGAGACAGGGGAATATGGCTACACCTTC. Amino acids: CASSETGEYGYTF.

As concerns this clone: Distinct nucleotide sequences in the sample also encode this CDR3. V gene TRBV5-1 combines with J gene TRBJ1-5; 8 bases fit TRBD1. The CDR3 has 14 amino acids. V shed 4 bases, J shed 5 bases, and the junction held 5 bases outside the gene matches. CDR1 and CDR2 from the germline V gene are SGHRS and YFSETQ. CDR3 sequence: CASSPDRGDQPQHF. The CDR3 DNA sequence: TGCGCCAGCAGCCCCGACAGGGGTGATCAGCCCCAGCATTTT.

DNA of the CDR3: TGTGCCAGCAGCCACCCGGGACAGAGCAAGAAACTGTTTTTT. This sequence encodes CASSHPGQSKKLFF. The V call is TRBV6-5, the J call TRBJ1-4; 7 nucleotides match TRBD1. Germline trimming cut 6 bases from V and 11 bases from J; bases unmatched to any gene: 12. Germline V gene sequence: CDR1 MNHEY, CDR2 SVGAGI. This CDR3 contains 14 residues.

The J gene is TRBJ1-1, the V gene TRBV27; 7 positions agree with TRBD1. The germline CDR1 and CDR2 sequences are MNHEY and SMNVEV (reference sequence). V shed 5 bases and J 3 bases; nucleotides not matched to a gene: 6. The CDR3 consists of 14 residues. The CDR3 bases are TGTGCCAGCAGTATCCCGGGACAGTACACTGAAGCTTTCTTT. Translated, it gives CASSIPGQYTEAFF.

The chain links TRBV3-1 (or the pseudogene TRBV3-2) to TRBJ2-7; 7 bases map to TRBD1. The CDR3 extends over 16 amino acids. With 4 bases clipped from V and 6 bases from J, the junction kept 15 bases outside the gene matches. CDR1 and CDR2 from the germline V gene are LGHDT and YNNKEL (reference sequence). The CDR3 DNA reads as TGTGCCAGCAGCCTGGGACAGTGGGGGCCCAGGGGCGAGCAGTACTTC. Translated: CASSLGQWGPRGEQYF.

The gene calls are TRBV28 and TRBJ2-1; 10 nucleotides agree with TRBD2. V trimming: 8 bases; J trimming: 1 base; junction bases outside the gene matches: 8. The CDR3 is made up of 16 amino acids. From germline, CDR1 is MDHEN and CDR2 SYDVKM. The CDR3 spells CASPPPGLASYNEQFF. The CDR3, as DNA: TGTGCCAGCCCCCCACCGGGACTAGCGTCCTACAATGAGCAGTTCTTC.

The V and J genes are TRBV18 and TRBJ1-3; D unresolved. Trimming removed 6 bases from V and 3 bases from J, with 15 bases in between. There are 15 residues in the CDR3. Germline CDR1 is KGHSH and CDR2 is LQKENI. The CDR3 region is CASSPSLGSGNTIYF. As DNA, the CDR3 is TGTGCCAGCTCCCCATCCCTCGGGAGTGGAAACACCATATATTTT.

This clone was seen just once. The rearrangement links TRBV6-5 to TRBJ2-5; D may correspond to TRBD1 or TRBD2 (6 bases each). V lost 2 bases and J lost 5, with 9 bases in between. CDR3 length equals 13 residues. CDR1 is MNHEY, CDR2 SVGAGI, per germline. In DNA, the CDR3 is TGTGCCAGCAGTTACCGGAGGGGGGAGACCCAGTACTTC. Amino acids: CASSYRRGETQYF.

The V call is TRBV6-1, the J call TRBJ2-1; 10 bases match TRBD2. After removal of 1 base from V and 8 bases from J, the junction contained 11 bases not matched to a gene. The CDR3 loop spans 17 amino acids. Germline CDR1 is MNHNS and CDR2 is SASEGT. The CDR3: CASSEGRGGLALDEQFF. The CDR3, as DNA: TGTGCCAGCAGTGAAGGTCGCGGGGGACTAGCGCTCGATGAGCAGTTCTTC.

The chain's CDR3 is CASMPGSTEAFF. The DNA for the CDR3 is TGTGCCAGCATGCCAGGATCGACTGAAGCTTTCTTT. The rearrangement links TRBV2 to TRBJ1-1; D is ambiguous. CDR1 and CDR2 (germline): SNHLY, FYNNEI. Trimming left V 7 bases short and J 5 bases short, with 11 bases between. CDR3 length: 12 amino acids.

This chain uses TRBV24-1 with TRBJ1-4; D might be TRBD1 (6 bases). The germline V and J ends were trimmed by 7 bases and 4 bases, with 15 bases remaining between them. CDR3 length equals 15 residues. CDR1 and CDR2 from the germline V gene are KGHDR and SFDVKD. CDR3 sequence: CATRETGGGNEKLFF. The CDR3 DNA sequence: TGTGCCACCAGAGAGACAGGAGGAGGTAATGAAAAACTGTTTTTT.

The gene calls are TRBV29-1 and TRBJ1-3; unclear D gene. Germline V lookup: CDR1 SQVTM, CDR2 ANQGSEA. Trimming left V 3 bases short and J 0 bases short, with 12 bases between. This CDR3 spans 15 amino acids. The CDR3, as DNA: TGCAGCGTTGAGGATCCAGAGAGCTCTGGAAACACCATATATTTT. Translating it yields CSVEDPESSGNTIYF.